This T cell receptor (beta chain) was retrieved from a study of blood T cell repertoires in COVID-19 (dated by TCRdb to 2018 to 2020). The study in broad terms: The collaborator samples originated in the United States, Italy and Spain and spanned the acute and convalescent phases of COVID-19. The material from the prospective study consisted of cDNA or gDNA derived from T cells, B-cell-depleted T cells, or PBMCs. Deeply sampled blood TCRbeta repertoires from subjects exposed to, actively infected with, or recovered from COVID-19 were included in the dataset. The repertoires were made available in a free public database intended to serve as a resource for research on the immune response to SARS-CoV-2. Samples came from the ongoing ImmuneRACE study (first 160 participants) plus 1,254 subjects from 6 global collaborators. A de-identified subject ID, COVID-19 status, age in years and sex were almost always included in the sample metadata. HLA class I and class II types, where available, came from metadata supplied by the sample provider rather than from assay-based typing. Points the paper makes about the study in general: Clinical and demographic metadata were provided uncurated, with the amount varying by source and participant.

TCRbeta CDR3 regions were amplified from genomic DNA by means of the immunoSEQ Assay, a bias-controlled multiplex PCR. As for how the authors treated the data: The number of nucleated cells in each sample was estimated by amplification of reference gene primers within the assay. To quantify the absolute abundance of each unique TCRbeta CDR3 rearrangement, sequence reads were collapsed and filtered. Productive Simpson clonality was computed per sample as the square root of Simpson's diversity index over productive rearrangements. Entries here come from immuneACCESS through TCRdb and include only in-frame sequences with V and J called. Some clones fail to appear in such tables; in the studies checked, an unresolved V gene covers under half of the shortfall, and the cause of the remainder is unknown. The V and J calls and clone size come from that table; D and trimming were worked out from the DNA. This sample holds 350,000 to 550,000 clones; roughly 91% were observed only once. Of the sample, roughly 4% falls within the top ten clones.

The CDR3 contains 15 residues, cysteine and phenylalanine counted. Here the CDR3 DNA is all that survives: 45 bases in frame from base 1. The germline V end is reduced by 4 bases and the J end by 5 bases; junction bases left unmatched: 10. CDR1 is given as SGHRS and CDR2 as YFSETQ, both from the germline V gene. Comments on this clone: Its antigen is currently not known. One base away there is no much larger clone; base qualities are not given.

Each collaborating institution followed its own protocols to collect whole blood in K2EDTA tubes. For TCRbeta analysis, collaborators shipped samples as frozen whole blood, isolated PBMCs, or DNA extracted from either of those sample types. This TCR was recovered from a young woman with acute or convalescent COVID-19. The chain employs TRBV5-1 and TRBJ2-7; TRBD2 fits 9 bases in the junction. Source material: peripheral blood. The DNA sequence is as follows: TGCGCCAGCAGCGCCAGCGGGGGGACCGTCCACGAGCAGTACTTC. Its protein product is CASSASGGTVHEQYF.